These 13 T cell receptor beta chains share one sample of origin, sequenced in a study of shared T cell receptors in the human thymus. The data were produced by immunoSEQ multiplex PCR, yet TCRdb's version contains in-frame clones alone and is incomplete. The top ten clones hold 0.0094% of a sample with about 660,000 clones, around 87% of them seen once. These data also formed part of another study, on human thymus T cells.

Sequencing was performed on thymocytes. The receptors were gathered from a boy younger than two with a congenital heart defect.

V usage is TRBV27 and J usage is TRBJ2-2; 7 bases match TRBD1. The length of the CDR3 is 16 residues. The ends lost 0 bases at V and 2 bases at J; junction bases unmatched: 3. Germline CDR1 MNHEY, CDR2 SMNVEV (reference sequence). The DNA for the CDR3 is TGTGCCAGCAGTTTATCTGGACAGGACAACACCGGGGAGCTGTTTTTT. Protein sequence: CASSLSGQDNTGELFF.

The chain employs TRBV15 and TRBJ2-1, with 10 nucleotides matching TRBD2. This CDR3 comprises 18 residues. Per the germline V gene, CDR1 is LNHNV and CDR2 is YYDKDF (reference sequence). Trimming cost V 0 bases and J 9 bases; bases outside gene matches: 14. The CDR3 reads CATSRDAPTSGKRGEQFF. CDR3 nucleotides: TGTGCCACCAGCAGAGACGCACCTACTAGCGGGAAGCGGGGTGAGCAGTTCTTC. The full variable domain, its missing parts supplied by reference TRBV15 and TRBJ2-1, is DAMVIQNPRYQVTQFGKPVTLSCSQTLNHNVMYWYQQKSSQAPKLLFHYYDKDFNNEADTPDNFQSRRPNTSFCFLDIRSPGLGDTAMYLCATSRDAPTSGKRGEQFFGPGTRLTVL.

This rearrangement joins TRBV29-1 to TRBJ2-7; 7 nucleotides agree with TRBD1. CDR1 SQVTM and CDR2 ANQGSEA come from the germline V gene. The CDR3 has 12 amino acids. Trimming cost V 6 bases and J 2 bases; bases outside gene matches: 4. The CDR3 loop is CSVRQGTYEQYF. Here the CDR3 DNA reads TGCAGCGTACGACAGGGAACCTACGAGCAGTACTTC.

The chain is built from TRBV5-6 and TRBJ2-7, with 9 bases fitting TRBD1. Germline V gene data show CDR1 as SGHDT and CDR2 as YYEEEE. The CDR3 consists of 15 residues. With V trimmed by 6 bases and J by 2 bases, 9 bases remained unmatched. CDR3: CASTFSGQGAYEQYF. CDR3 DNA sequence: TGTGCCAGCACCTTTTCGGGACAGGGTGCCTACGAGCAGTACTTC.

V usage is TRBV9 and J usage is TRBJ1-1; 10 bases are shared with TRBD1. In germline, CDR1 is SGDLS, CDR2 YYNGEE. J gave up 0 bases and V 0 bases, and 5 bases lay outside the gene matches. The CDR3 runs 17 residues. CDR3 amino acids: CASSVAGGTGVNTEAFF. Written as DNA, the CDR3 is TGTGCCAGCAGCGTAGCTGGAGGGACAGGGGTGAACACTGAAGCTTTCTTT.

This clone was found a few times. The chain is built from TRBV5-1 and TRBJ1-1; 7 bases map to TRBD1. This CDR3 spans 16 amino acids. CDR1 is SGHRS, CDR2 YFSETQ, per germline. J lost 0 bases, V lost 2 bases, and 7 bases had no gene match. CDR3 nucleotides: TGCGCCAGCAGCTTTTTGACAGGGTCTATGAACACTGAAGCTTTCTTT. It is translated as CASSFLTGSMNTEAFF.

J is TRBJ1-4 and V is TRBV6-6; D might be TRBD1 (5 bases). There are 13 residues in the CDR3. Germline CDR1 and CDR2: MNHNY and SVGAGI (reference sequence). The V gene lost 9 bases and the J gene lost 7 bases, with 15 bases spanning the gap. CDR3: CARRGGEGEKLFF. The CDR3 nucleotides are TGTGCCAGACGGGGAGGGGAGGGTGAAAAACTGTTTTTT.

The chain combines TRBV28 with TRBJ2-7, with 7 nucleotides matching TRBD1. V trimming: 4 bases; J trimming: 0 bases; junction bases outside the gene matches: 9. Germline CDR1 and CDR2: MDHEN and SYDVKM. The CDR3 runs to 16 residues. This CDR3 reads CASSSPGQGVSYEQYF. The DNA for the CDR3 is TGTGCCAGCAGTTCCCCGGGGCAGGGGGTCTCCTACGAGCAGTACTTC.

With regard to this clone: The germline gene is not matched at one end of the junction; a read error may be the cause. At the DNA level, this CDR3 is encoded by other sequences in the same sample as well. The rearrangement uses TRBV29-1 and TRBJ1-6; 7 bases align to TRBD1. Germline CDR1 SQVTM, CDR2 ANQGSEA. This CDR3 is 13 amino acids long. CDR3 coding DNA: TGCAGCGTTGGTTACAGGGGAAATTCCCCCCTCCACTTT. Its translation is CSVGYRGNSPLHF.

J is TRBJ2-7 and V is TRBV29-1; 9 bases are a match to TRBD2. V shed 3 bases, J shed 5 bases, and the junction held 8 bases outside the gene matches. Germline CDR1 is SQVTM and CDR2 is ANQGSEA. This CDR3 contains 14 residues. CDR3 in amino acids: CSVEDRGTSHEQYF. The CDR3 nucleotides are TGCAGCGTTGAGGATAGGGGGACTAGCCACGAGCAGTACTTC.

The chain uses TRBV27 and TRBJ1-3; perhaps TRBD1 as D (6 bases). The length of the CDR3 is 14 residues. V lost 5 bases, J lost 5 bases, and 13 bases lay in between. Per the germline V gene, CDR1 is MNHEY and CDR2 is SMNVEV (reference sequence). CDR3 nucleotides: TGTGCCAGCAGTCCCAAAGGGGGACGAAACACCATATATTTT. Its translation: CASSPKGGRNTIYF.

The chain is built from TRBV29-1 and TRBJ1-1, with unresolved D. The CDR3 length is 14 residues. V was cut by 4 bases and J by 2 bases, with 14 bases left in between. Germline V gene sequence: CDR1 SQVTM, CDR2 ANQGSEA. CDR3 loop: CSVASGVRNTEAFF. DNA of the CDR3: TGCAGCGTTGCTTCTGGTGTCAGAAACACTGAAGCTTTCTTT.

This clone showed up just once. V gene TRBV28 combines with J gene TRBJ1-3; TRBD1 agrees at 7 bases. V lost 5 bases and J lost 0; bases outside the gene matches: 7. Germline CDR1 reads MDHEN; CDR2 reads SYDVKM. This CDR3 comprises 16 residues. The CDR3 DNA is TGTGCCAGCAGTCGGAGGGGGCCAAACTCTGGAAACACCATATATTTT. This sequence encodes CASSRRGPNSGNTIYF.